These 3 T cell receptor beta chains were all obtained from the same sample, sequenced in a study of shared T cell receptors in the human thymus. Sequencing used immunoSEQ multiplex PCR; TCRdb keeps in-frame clones, though not all of them. The table records over 350,000 clones, 95% of them present only once. What was sequenced was thymocytes. The receptor source for this set is a human donor.

The chain couples TRBV6-5 to TRBJ2-7; D is undetermined. The CDR3 has 14 residues. Germline CDR1 is MNHEY and CDR2 is SVGAGI. The V gene lost 6 bases and the J gene lost 6 bases, with 18 bases spanning the gap. Here the CDR3 DNA reads TGTGCCAGCAGAATGTTCCAGTTCTCGAGCGAGCAGTACTTC. Translation: CASRMFQFSSEQYF.

The chain employs TRBV6-1 and TRBJ2-4; 7 nucleotides align to TRBD2. This CDR3 has 14 amino acids. Germline loops: CDR1 MNHNS, CDR2 SASEGT. J lost 0 bases, V lost 7 bases, and 3 bases had no gene match. CDR3 protein: CASTAGEAKNIQYF. The CDR3 bases are TGTGCCAGCACCGCGGGAGAAGCCAAAAACATTCAGTACTTC.

The chain links TRBV14 to TRBJ2-7; 14 bases map to TRBD2. The CDR3 runs to 15 residues. Germline V lookup: CDR1 SGHDN, CDR2 FVKESK. The trim removed 3 bases at V and 5 bases at J, leaving 3 bases unmatched. CDR3 in amino acids: CASSQGGLAGDEQYF. CDR3 bases: TGTGCCAGCAGCCAGGGGGGACTAGCGGGAGACGAGCAGTACTTC.